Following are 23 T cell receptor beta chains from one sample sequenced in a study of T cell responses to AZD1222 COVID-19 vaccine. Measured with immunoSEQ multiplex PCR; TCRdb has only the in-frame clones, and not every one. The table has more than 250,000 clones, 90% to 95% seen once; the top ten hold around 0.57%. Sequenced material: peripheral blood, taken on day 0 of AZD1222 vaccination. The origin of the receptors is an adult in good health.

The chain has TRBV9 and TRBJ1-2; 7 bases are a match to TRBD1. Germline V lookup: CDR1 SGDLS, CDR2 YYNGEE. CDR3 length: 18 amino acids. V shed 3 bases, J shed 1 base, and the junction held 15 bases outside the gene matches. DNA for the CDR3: TGTGCCAGCAGCGAGAAGGTGGTCGGCAGGGGGAATAACTATGGCTACACCTTC. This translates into CASSEKVVGRGNNYGYTF. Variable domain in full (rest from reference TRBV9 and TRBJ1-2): DSGVTQTPKHLITATGQRVTLRCSPRSGDLSVYWYQQSLDQGLQFLIQYYNGEERAKGNILERFSAQQFPDLHSELNLSSLELGDSALYFCASSEKVVGRGNNYGYTFGSGTRLTVV.

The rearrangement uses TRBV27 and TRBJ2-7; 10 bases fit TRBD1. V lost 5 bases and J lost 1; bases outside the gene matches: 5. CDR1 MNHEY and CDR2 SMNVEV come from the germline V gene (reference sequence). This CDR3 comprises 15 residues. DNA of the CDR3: TGTGCCAGCAGTCACCGGGACAGGGGTTCCTACGAGCAGTACTTC. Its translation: CASSHRDRGSYEQYF.

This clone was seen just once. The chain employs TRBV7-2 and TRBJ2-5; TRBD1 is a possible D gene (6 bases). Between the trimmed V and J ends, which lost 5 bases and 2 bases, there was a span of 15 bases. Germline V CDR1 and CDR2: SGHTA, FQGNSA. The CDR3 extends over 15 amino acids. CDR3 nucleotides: TGTGCCAGCAGCCCCGTCGTTAGGGGGCAAGAGACCCAGTACTTC. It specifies CASSPVVRGQETQYF. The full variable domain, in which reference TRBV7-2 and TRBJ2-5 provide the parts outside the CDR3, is GAGVSQSPSNKVTEKGKDVELRCDPISGHTALYWYRQSLGQGLEFLIYFQGNSAPDKSGLPSDRFSAERTGGSVSTLTIQRTQQEDSAVYLCASSPVVRGQETQYFGPGTRLLVL.

CDR3: CASSESTREQYF. Here the CDR3 DNA reads TGCGCCAGCAGTGAGTCGACTCGCGAGCAGTACTTC. The chain has TRBV10-1 and TRBJ2-7; D is undetermined. V lost 0 bases to trimming and J lost 6 bases, with 6 bases between them. CDR1 WNHNN and CDR2 SYGVQD come from the germline V gene (reference sequence). The CDR3 is 12 amino acids.

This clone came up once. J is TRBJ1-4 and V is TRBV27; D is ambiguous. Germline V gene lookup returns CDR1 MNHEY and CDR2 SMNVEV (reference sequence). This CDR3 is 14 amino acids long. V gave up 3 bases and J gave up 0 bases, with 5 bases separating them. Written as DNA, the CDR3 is TGTGCCAGCAGTTTCTCAGCAACTAATGAAAAACTGTTTTTT. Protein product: CASSFSATNEKLFF.

CDR3 loop: CASSQGLAGVNTGELFF. The CDR3 nucleotides are TGCGCCAGCAGCCAGGGACTAGCGGGGGTGAACACCGGGGAGCTGTTTTTT. The chain has TRBV4-1 and TRBJ2-2, with 14 bases lining up with TRBD2. The CDR3 is 17 residues long. J was trimmed by 1 base and V by 3 bases; bases with no gene match: 1. Germline V CDR1 and CDR2: MGHRA, YSYEKL.

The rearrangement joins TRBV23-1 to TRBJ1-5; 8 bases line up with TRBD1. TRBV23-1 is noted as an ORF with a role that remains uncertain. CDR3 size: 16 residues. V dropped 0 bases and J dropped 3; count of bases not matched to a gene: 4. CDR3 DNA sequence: TGCGCCAGCAGTCAATCGGAGGGACAGGACAATCAGCCCCAGCATTTT. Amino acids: CASSQSEGQDNQPQHF.

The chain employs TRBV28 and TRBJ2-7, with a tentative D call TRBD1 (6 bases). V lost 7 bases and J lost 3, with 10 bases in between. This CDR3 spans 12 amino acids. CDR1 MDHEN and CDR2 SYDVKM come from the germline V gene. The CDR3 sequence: CASKDSLYEQYF. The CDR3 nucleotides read TGTGCCAGCAAGGACAGCCTCTACGAGCAGTACTTC.

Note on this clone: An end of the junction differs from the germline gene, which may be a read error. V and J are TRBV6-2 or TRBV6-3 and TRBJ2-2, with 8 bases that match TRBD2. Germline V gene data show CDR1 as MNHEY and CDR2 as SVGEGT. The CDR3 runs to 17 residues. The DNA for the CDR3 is TGTGCCAGCATTTACCGGGAGGGGGGAACCCTCACCGGGGAGCTGTTTTTT. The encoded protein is CASIYREGGTLTGELFF.

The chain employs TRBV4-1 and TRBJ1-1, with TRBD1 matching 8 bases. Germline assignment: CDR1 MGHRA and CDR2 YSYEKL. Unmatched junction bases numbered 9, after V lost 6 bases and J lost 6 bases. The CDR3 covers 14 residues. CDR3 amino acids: CASSHLQGVPEAFF. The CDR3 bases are TGCGCCAGCAGTCATCTACAGGGGGTACCTGAAGCTTTCTTT.

CDR3 bases: TGTGCCAGCAGTTCCGCGGGGGGGAACTATGGCTACACCTTC. This gives the protein CASSSAGGNYGYTF. V gene TRBV28 combines with J gene TRBJ1-2, with D possibly being TRBD1 (5 bases). CDR1 is MDHEN, CDR2 SYDVKM, per germline. There are 14 residues in the CDR3. V shed 4 bases and J shed 2 bases, with 11 bases lying between them.

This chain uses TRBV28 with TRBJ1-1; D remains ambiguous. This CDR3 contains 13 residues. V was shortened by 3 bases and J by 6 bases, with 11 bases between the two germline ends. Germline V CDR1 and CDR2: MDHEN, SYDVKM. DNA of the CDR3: TGTGCCAGCAGTTTCCCCAGGAGGGCTGAAGCTTTCTTT. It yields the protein CASSFPRRAEAFF.

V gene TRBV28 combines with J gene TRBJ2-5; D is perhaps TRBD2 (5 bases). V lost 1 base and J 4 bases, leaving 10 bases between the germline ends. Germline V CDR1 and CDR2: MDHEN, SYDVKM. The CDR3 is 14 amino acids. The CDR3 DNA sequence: TGTGCCAGCAGTTTATCCGCAGGAGGAGAGACCCAGTACTTC. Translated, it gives CASSLSAGGETQYF.

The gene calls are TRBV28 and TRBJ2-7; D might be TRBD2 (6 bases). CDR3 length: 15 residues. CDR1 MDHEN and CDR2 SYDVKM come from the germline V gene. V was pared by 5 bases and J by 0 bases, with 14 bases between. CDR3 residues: CASSPTRPSSYEQYF. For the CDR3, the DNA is TGTGCCAGCAGTCCGACTAGGCCAAGCTCCTACGAGCAGTACTTC.

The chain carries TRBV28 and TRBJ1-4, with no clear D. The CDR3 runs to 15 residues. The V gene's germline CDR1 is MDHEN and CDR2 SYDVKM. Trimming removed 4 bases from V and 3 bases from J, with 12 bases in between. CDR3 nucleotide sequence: TGTGCCAGCAGTTCCAGTGGTGGGGCTAATGAAAAACTGTTTTTT. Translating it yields CASSSSGGANEKLFF.

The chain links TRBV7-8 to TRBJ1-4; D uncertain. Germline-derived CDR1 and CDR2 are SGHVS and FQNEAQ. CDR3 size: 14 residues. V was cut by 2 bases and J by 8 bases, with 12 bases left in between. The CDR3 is CASSLPPAEEKLFF. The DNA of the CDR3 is TGTGCCAGCAGCTTACCCCCCGCGGAAGAAAAACTGTTTTTT. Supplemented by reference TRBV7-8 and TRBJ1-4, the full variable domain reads GAGVSQSPRYKVAKRGQDVALRCDPISGHVSLFWYQQALGQGPEFLTYFQNEAQLDKSGLPSDRFFAERPEGSVSTLKIQRTQQEDSAVYLCASSLPPAEEKLFFGSGTQLSVL.

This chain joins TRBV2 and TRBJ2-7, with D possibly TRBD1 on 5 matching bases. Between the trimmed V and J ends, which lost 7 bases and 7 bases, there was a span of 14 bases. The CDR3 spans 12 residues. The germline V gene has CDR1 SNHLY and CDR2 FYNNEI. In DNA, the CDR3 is TGTGCCAGCACCATAAAAGGGGCAGAGCAGTACTTC. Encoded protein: CASTIKGAEQYF.

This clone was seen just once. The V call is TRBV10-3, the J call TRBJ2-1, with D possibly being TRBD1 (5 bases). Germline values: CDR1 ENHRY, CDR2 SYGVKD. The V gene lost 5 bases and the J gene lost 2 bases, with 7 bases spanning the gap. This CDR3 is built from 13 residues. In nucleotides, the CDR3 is TGTGCCATCAGTTCAGGGCCCTACAATGAGCAGTTCTTC. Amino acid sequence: CAISSGPYNEQFF.

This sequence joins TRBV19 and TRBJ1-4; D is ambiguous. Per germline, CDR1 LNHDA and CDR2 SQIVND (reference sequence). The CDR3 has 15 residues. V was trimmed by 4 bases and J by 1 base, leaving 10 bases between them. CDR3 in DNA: TGTGCCAGTAGTAGAGCGCCAGAAACTAATGAAAAACTGTTTTTT. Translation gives CASSRAPETNEKLFF.

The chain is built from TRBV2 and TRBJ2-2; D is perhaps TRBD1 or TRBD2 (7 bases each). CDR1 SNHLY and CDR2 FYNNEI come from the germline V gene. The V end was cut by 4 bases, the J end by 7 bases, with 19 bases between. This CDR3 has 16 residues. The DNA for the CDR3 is TGTGCCAGCAGTGTGAGCGGGACAGTCCTTGACGGGGAGCTGTTTTTT. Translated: CASSVSGTVLDGELFF.

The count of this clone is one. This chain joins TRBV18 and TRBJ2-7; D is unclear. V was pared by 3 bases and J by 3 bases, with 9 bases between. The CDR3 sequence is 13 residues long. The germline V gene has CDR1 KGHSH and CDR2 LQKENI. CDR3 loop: CASSPADLYEQYF. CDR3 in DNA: TGTGCCAGCTCACCTGCAGACCTCTACGAGCAGTACTTC.

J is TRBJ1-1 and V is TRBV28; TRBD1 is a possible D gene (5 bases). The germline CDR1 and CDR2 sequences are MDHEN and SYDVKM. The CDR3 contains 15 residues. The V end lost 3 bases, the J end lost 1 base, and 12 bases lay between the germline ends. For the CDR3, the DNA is TGTGCCAGCAGTTTGGGGGGGGGACCGAACACTGAAGCTTTCTTT. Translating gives CASSLGGGPNTEAFF.

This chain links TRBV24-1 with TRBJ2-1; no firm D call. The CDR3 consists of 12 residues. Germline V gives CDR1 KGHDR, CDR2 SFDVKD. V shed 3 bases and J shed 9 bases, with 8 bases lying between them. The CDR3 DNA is TGTGCCACCAGTGATCGAGCCGGTGAGCAGTTCTTC. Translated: CATSDRAGEQFF.